The 6 T cell receptor beta chains listed next were all sequenced from one sample in a study of shared clonotypes between healthy human individuals. The protocol was immunoSEQ multiplex PCR, while the TCRdb copy is restricted to in-frame clones and leaves out a portion. The sample includes a few million clones, roughly 95% of them seen just once. The specimen sequenced was naive CD4+ T cells sorted from blood. Subset reported: CD45RA+ positively selected. The source is a man aged 18 to 29 in good health.

CDR3: CAISGGTGGSLGNQPQHF. As DNA, the CDR3 is TGTGCCATCAGTGGGGGGACAGGGGGATCCCTGGGCAATCAGCCCCAGCATTTT. The gene calls are TRBV10-3 and TRBJ1-5; 11 bases are a match to TRBD1. From germline, CDR1 is ENHRY and CDR2 SYGVKD. The CDR3 is made up of 18 amino acids. Trimming cost V 4 bases and J 2 bases; bases outside gene matches: 10.

The rearrangement links TRBV6-1 to TRBJ2-5, with D tentatively TRBD1 (6 bases). The tail of the sequence fits TRBJ2-7 better, so the J call may be wrong. Germline V gene sequence: CDR1 MNHNS, CDR2 SASEGT. The CDR3 consists of 14 residues. CDR3 region: CASSEARGYGEQYF. CDR3 in DNA: TGTGCCAGCAGTGAAGCGAGGGGGTATGGCGAGCAGTACTTC.

The chain links TRBV5-4 to TRBJ2-1; 10 nucleotides align to TRBD1. The CDR3 sequence is 14 residues long. CDR1 SGHNT and CDR2 YYREEE come from the germline V gene (reference sequence). Unmatched junction bases numbered 6, after V lost 2 bases and J lost 10 bases. The chain's CDR3 is CASSFRDRGLEQFF. In DNA, the CDR3 is TGTGCCAGCAGCTTTAGGGACAGGGGCCTCGAGCAGTTCTTC.

This sequence joins TRBV10-3 and TRBJ2-7, with TRBD2 matching 16 bases. The CDR3 is 16 residues long. Trimming took 6 bases from V and 5 from J; bases not matched to a gene: 7. Looked up from germline, CDR1 is ENHRY and CDR2 is SYGVKD. CDR3 in amino acids: CAIRPGLAGGLDEQYF. The CDR3 coding sequence is TGTGCCATCAGGCCGGGACTAGCGGGGGGGCTCGACGAGCAGTACTTC.

CDR3 region: CASRQITGASNYGYTF. The CDR3 DNA reads TGCGCCAGCAGACAAATCACAGGGGCAAGTAACTATGGCTACACCTTC. This chain connects TRBV5-1 to TRBJ1-2, with 7 bases identical to TRBD1. Germline CDR1 is SGHRS and CDR2 is YFSETQ. Trimming removed 5 bases from V and 1 base from J; junction bases left unmatched: 11. The CDR3 spans 16 residues. The variable domain in full, with the rest retrieved from reference TRBV5-1 and TRBJ1-2, is KAGVTQTPRYLIKTRGQQVTLSCSPISGHRSVSWYQQTPGQGLQFLFEYFSETQRNKGNFPGRFSGRQFSNSRSEMNVSTLELGDSALYLCASRQITGASNYGYTFGSGTRLTVV.

The genes are TRBV6-6 and TRBJ1-1; 7 bases are a match to TRBD1. The CDR3 sequence is 16 residues long. Trimming cost V 2 bases and J 0 bases; bases outside gene matches: 6. Germline assignment: CDR1 MNHNY and CDR2 SVGAGI (reference sequence). The CDR3 nucleotides are TGTGCCAGCAGTTACGCGAGGGGGCCACTGAACACTGAAGCTTTCTTT. Protein product: CASSYARGPLNTEAFF.